This TCR beta chain emerged from a study of cytomegalovirus exposure and HLA in healthy donors. This clone turned up a few times. Its cognate antigen is unknown. PCR was performed using 60 Vbeta and 13 Jbeta primers. The repertoire was sequenced with immunoSEQ multiplex PCR; TCRdb's copy has only in-frame clones and lacks some. The sample records some 200,000 clones, 9.5% being singletons. Study observations and caveats: The study labeled about 160 TCR beta chains cytomegalovirus-associated. Later analysis demonstrated an association between a missense DCLRE1C variant and TCR beta V- and J-gene trimming. High sensitivity and specificity were reportedly achieved when the classifier diagnosed cytomegalovirus status.

Participants comprised healthy donors of bone marrow. Per the germline V gene, CDR1 is SGDLS and CDR2 is YYNGEE. The CDR3 has 16 residues. V dropped 4 bases and J dropped 5; count of bases not matched to a gene: 7. The gene calls are TRBV9 and TRBJ2-3, with 13 bases identical to TRBD2. This sequence was found in a woman aged 25 to 39 in good health and CMV-seropositive. Sequenced: PBMCs. CDR3 sequence: CASSPGLAGVGDTQYF. The CDR3 nucleotides read TGTGCCAGCAGCCCCGGACTAGCGGGAGTCGGAGATACGCAGTATTTT.